This is a list of T cell receptor beta chains from one sample in a study of cytomegalovirus exposure and HLA in healthy donors. Method: immunoSEQ multiplex PCR; TCRdb's copy keeps in-frame clones and lacks some. The sample lists roughly 150,000 clones, less than 90% occurring once. What was sequenced was PBMCs. Receptor source: a young woman in good health and CMV-seropositive. The CDR3 runs from the conserved cysteine through the conserved F or W. The D gene is left open where the match is weak. Clone size is stated in some rows and not others, as once, few, many or a class when expanded.

V	D	size	J	DNA	CDR3
TRBV2	NA	NA	TRBJ1-4	TGTGCCAGCAGTGAACCGGGGCGGCGGGGCGAAAAACTGTTTTTT	CASSEPGRRGEKLFF
TRBV5-6	TRBD1	NA	TRBJ1-5	TGTGCCAGCAGCGCAGCGACAGGGGACAATCAGCCCCAGCATTTT	CASSAATGDNQPQHF
TRBV15	TRBD2	NA	TRBJ2-5	TGTGCCACCAGCAGCGTCTCGGGAGGGAGGGCCGAGACCCAGTACTTC	CATSSVSGGRAETQYF
TRBV7-9	NA	NA	TRBJ1-4	TGTGCCAGCAGCCCAGGACAGAGGGGTAATGAAAAACTGTTTTTT	CASSPGQRGNEKLFF
TRBV25-1	NA	NA	TRBJ1-1	TGTGCCAGCAGTGACAGGGTCGCTGAAGCTTTCTTT	CASSDRVAEAFF
TRBV7-6	NA	NA	TRBJ1-2	TGTGCCAGCAGCTTAGCACTACGGACAGCCCTCACCTTC	CASSLALRTALTF
TRBV6-5	NA	NA	TRBJ1-1	TGTGCCAGCAGTTTCTCACCGGTGAGGCTTGAAGCTTTCTTT	CASSFSPVRLEAFF
TRBV27	NA	NA	TRBJ2-1	TGTGCCAGCAGTTTAGGAGGGTATGAGCAGTTCTTC	CASSLGGYEQFF
TRBV6-6	TRBD2	NA	TRBJ2-5	TGTGCCAGCACTTTGGGGGGGTTGGAGACCCAGTACTTC	CASTLGGLETQYF
TRBV5-1	NA	NA	TRBJ2-3	TGCGCCAGCAGCTTGGTAGGGAGGATTACTAGCACAGATACGCAGTATTTT	CASSLVGRITSTDTQYF
TRBV7-2	TRBD2	NA	TRBJ2-1	TGTGCCAGCAGCTCCTGGGGATGGGGACTAGTCCCAGATGAGCAGTTCTTC	CASSSWGWGLVPDEQFF
TRBV5-3	TRBD2	once	TRBJ2-5	TGTGCCAGAAGCTTGGTTCTAGCGGGAGGGCCCGGGGAGACCCAGTACTTC	CARSLVLAGGPGETQYF
TRBV6-6	TRBD1	NA	TRBJ1-1	TGTGCCACCCAGGGGGGCGCGGGAGCTTTCTTT	CATQGGAGAFF
TRBV28	NA	few	TRBJ2-7	TGTGCCAGCTGTGGTAGCCCCATCTACGAGCAGTACTTC	CASCGSPIYEQYF
TRBV5-6	NA	once	TRBJ1-4	TGTGCCAGCAGCTCCGTTAATGAAAAACTGTTTTTT	CASSSVNEKLFF
TRBV4-2	NA	NA	TRBJ2-7	TGTGCCAGCAGCCCTCAGGGGAGGGACGAGCAGTACTTC	CASSPQGRDEQYF
TRBV11-3	NA	NA	TRBJ2-7	TGTGCCAGCAGCTTAGGGGGCGACAGCTACGAGCAGTACTTC	CASSLGGDSYEQYF